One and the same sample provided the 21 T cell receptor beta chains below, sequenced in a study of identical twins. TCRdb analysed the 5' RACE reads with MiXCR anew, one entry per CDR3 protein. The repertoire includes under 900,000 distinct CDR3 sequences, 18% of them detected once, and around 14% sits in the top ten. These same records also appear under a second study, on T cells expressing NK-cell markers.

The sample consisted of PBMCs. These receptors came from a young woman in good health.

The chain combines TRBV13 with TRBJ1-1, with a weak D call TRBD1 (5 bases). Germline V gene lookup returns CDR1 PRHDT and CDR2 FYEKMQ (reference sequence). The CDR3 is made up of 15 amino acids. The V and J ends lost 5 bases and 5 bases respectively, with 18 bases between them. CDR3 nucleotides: TGTGCCAGCAGCCGTCCTGGGGCGGGACGGACTGAAGCTTTCTTT. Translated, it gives CASSRPGAGRTEAFF.

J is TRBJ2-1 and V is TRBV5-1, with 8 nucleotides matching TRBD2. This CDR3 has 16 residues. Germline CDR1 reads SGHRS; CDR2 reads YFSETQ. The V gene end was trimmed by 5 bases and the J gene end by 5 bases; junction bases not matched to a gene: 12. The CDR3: CASSPFPGLAHNEQFF. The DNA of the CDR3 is TGCGCCAGCAGTCCCTTCCCTGGACTAGCACACAATGAGCAGTTCTTC.

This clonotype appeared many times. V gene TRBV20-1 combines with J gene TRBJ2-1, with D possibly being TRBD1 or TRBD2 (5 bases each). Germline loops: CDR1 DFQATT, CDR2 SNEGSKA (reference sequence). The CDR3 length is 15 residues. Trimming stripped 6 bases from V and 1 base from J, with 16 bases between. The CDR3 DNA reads TGCAGTGCAGAGGGGCAGGGTATTTCCTACAATGAGCAGTTCTTC. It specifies CSAEGQGISYNEQFF.

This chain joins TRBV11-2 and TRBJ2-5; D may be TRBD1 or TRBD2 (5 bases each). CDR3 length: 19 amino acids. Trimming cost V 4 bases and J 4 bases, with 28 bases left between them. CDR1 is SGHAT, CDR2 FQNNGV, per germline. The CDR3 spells CASSSKSWGINSHRETQYF. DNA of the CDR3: TGTGCCAGCAGCTCCAAGAGCTGGGGGATCAATTCCCACAGAGAGACCCAGTACTTC.

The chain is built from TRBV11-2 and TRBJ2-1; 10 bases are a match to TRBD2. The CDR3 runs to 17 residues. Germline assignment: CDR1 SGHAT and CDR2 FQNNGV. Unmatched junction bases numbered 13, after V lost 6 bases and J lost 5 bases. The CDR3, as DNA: TGTGCCAGCAGAAAGAGACCCGGACTAGCGGATAACAATGAGCAGTTCTTC. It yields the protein CASRKRPGLADNNEQFF.

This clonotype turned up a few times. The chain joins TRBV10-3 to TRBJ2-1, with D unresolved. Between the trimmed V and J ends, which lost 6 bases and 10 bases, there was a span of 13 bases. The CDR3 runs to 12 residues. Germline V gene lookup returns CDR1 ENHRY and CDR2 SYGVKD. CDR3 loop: CAISSPSLEQFF. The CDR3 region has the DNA TGTGCCATCAGCTCACCTTCATTGGAGCAGTTCTTC.

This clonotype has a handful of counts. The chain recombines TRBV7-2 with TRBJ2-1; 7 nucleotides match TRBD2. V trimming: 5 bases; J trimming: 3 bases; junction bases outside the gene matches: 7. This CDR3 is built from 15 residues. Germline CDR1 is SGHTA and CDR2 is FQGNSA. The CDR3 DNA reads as TGTGCCAGCAGCCTAACTAGCGTAAACTACAATGAGCAGTTCTTC. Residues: CASSLTSVNYNEQFF.

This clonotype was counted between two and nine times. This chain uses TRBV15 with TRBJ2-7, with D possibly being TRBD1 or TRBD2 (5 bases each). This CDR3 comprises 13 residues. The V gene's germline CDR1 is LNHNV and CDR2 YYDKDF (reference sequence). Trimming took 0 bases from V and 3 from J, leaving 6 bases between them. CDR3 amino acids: CATSRDGGYEQYF. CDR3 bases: TGTGCCACCAGCAGAGATGGGGGCTACGAGCAGTACTTC.

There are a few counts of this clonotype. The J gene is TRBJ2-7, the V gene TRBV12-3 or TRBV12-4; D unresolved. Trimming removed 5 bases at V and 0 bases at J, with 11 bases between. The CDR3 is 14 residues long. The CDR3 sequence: CASSAQRSSYEQYF. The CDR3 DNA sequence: TGTGCCAGCAGTGCCCAGCGCAGCTCCTACGAGCAGTACTTC.

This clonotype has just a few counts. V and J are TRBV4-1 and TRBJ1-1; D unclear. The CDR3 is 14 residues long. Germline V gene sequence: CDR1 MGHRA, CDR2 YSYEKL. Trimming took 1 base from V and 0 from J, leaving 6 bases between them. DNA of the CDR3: TGCGCCAGCAGCCAAGGTAACCTGAACACTGAAGCTTTCTTT. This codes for CASSQGNLNTEAFF.

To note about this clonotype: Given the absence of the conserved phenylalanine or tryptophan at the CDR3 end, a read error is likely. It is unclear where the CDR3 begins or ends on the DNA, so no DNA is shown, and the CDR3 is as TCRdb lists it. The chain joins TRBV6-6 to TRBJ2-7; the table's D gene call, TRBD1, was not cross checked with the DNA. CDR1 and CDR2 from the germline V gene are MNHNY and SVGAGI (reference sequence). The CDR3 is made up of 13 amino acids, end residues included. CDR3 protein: CASRGQGQRIEYL.

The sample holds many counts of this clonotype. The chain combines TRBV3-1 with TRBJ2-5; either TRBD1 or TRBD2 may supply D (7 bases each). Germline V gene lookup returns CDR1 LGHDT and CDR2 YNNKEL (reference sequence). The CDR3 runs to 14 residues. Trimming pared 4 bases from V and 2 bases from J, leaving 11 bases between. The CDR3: CASSRQGLQETQYF. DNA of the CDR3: TGTGCCAGCAGCCGACAGGGACTACAAGAGACCCAGTACTTC.

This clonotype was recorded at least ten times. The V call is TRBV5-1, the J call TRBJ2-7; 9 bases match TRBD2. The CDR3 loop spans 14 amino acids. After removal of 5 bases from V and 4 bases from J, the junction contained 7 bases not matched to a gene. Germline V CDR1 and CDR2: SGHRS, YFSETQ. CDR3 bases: TGCGCCAGCAGACGGCGGGAGGGCAAATACGAGCAGTACTTC. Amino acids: CASRRREGKYEQYF.

CDR3 nucleotides: TGTGCCAGCGCGTTTATTGGGCCAAGGAGTTCACCCCTCCACTTT. Protein product: CASAFIGPRSSPLHF. J is TRBJ1-6 and V is TRBV7-2, with no clear D. The V and J ends lost 8 bases and 9 bases respectively, with 20 bases between them. CDR3 length equals 15 residues. Germline V CDR1 and CDR2: SGHTA, FQGNSA.

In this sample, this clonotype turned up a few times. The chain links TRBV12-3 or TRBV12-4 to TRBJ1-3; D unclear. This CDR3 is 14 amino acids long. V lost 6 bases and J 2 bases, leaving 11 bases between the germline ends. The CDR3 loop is CASRQTGTGNTIYF. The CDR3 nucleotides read TGTGCCAGCAGACAGACGGGGACTGGAAACACCATATATTTT.

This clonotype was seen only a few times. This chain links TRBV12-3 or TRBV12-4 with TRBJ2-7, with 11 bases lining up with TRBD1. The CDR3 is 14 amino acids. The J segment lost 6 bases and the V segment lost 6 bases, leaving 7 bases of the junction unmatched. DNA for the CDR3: TGTGCCAGCAGGGCAGGGACAGGGGGTAGCGAGCAGTACTTC. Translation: CASRAGTGGSEQYF.

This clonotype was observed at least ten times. CDR3 in amino acids: CASSQLRETQYF. DNA of the CDR3: TGTGCCAGCAGCCAATTAAGGGAGACCCAGTACTTC. This sequence joins TRBV7-9 and TRBJ2-5; the D is unclear. This CDR3 region has 12 residues. Germline CDR1 and CDR2: SEHNR and FQNEAQ (reference sequence). V was pared by 5 bases and J by 5 bases, with 9 bases between.

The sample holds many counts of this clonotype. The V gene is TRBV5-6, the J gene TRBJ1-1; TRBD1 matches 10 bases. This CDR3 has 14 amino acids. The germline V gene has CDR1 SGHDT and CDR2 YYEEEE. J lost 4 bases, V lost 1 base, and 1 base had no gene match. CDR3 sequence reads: CASSLWTGGTEAFF. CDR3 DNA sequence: TGTGCCAGCAGCTTGTGGACAGGGGGCACTGAAGCTTTCTTT.

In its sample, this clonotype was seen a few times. CDR3 DNA sequence: TGCAGTGCTAGCACGGTTTACGAGCAGTACTTC. Translated: CSASTVYEQYF. The gene calls are TRBV20-1 and TRBJ2-7; the D is unclear. V dropped 3 bases and J dropped 4 bases, with 7 bases sitting between them. Looked up from germline, CDR1 is DFQATT and CDR2 is SNEGSKA (reference sequence). This CDR3 spans 11 amino acids.

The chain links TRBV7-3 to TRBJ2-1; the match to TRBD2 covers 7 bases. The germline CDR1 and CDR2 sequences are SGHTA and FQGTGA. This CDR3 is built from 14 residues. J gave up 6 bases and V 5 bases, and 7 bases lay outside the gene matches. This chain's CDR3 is CASSLMGGGNEQFF. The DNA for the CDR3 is TGTGCCAGCAGCCTAATGGGGGGGGGCAATGAGCAGTTCTTC.

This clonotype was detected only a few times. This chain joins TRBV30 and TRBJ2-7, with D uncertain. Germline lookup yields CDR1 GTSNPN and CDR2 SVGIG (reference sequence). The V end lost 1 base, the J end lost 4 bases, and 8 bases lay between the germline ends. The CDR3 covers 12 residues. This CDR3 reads CAWSEQIYEQYF. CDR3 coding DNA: TGTGCCTGGAGTGAACAGATATACGAGCAGTACTTC.